Given below is one TCR beta chain in context. Time point in this sample: blood from clinic visit 5 months post-surgery; TSC patient then seizure free. This sample is part of a study of brain T cells in children with intractable seizures. V lost 6 bases and J lost 8, with 14 bases in between. Germline V CDR1 and CDR2: ENHRY, SYGVKD. This CDR3 region has 13 residues. Assay used: immunoSEQ multiplex PCR; TCRdb lists only in-frame clones, some missing. The sample lists about 340,000 clones, about 93% seen once, with roughly 5.8% in the top ten. The sequence was collected from a boy under three years old with tuberous sclerosis and intractable seizures. The chain carries TRBV10-3 and TRBJ2-1; D is perhaps TRBD1 (7 bases). Sequencing used peripheral blood, obtained approximately 5 months after surgery. CDR3 loop: CAIRRDSVDEQFF. In nucleotides, the CDR3 is TGTGCCATCAGGCGGGACAGCGTAGATGAGCAGTTCTTC.